These 14 T cell receptor beta chains originate from one sample sequenced in a study of T cell changes during pregnancy in multiple sclerosis. Some clones are missing from TCRdb's copy, which holds only in-frame ones; the method was immunoSEQ multiplex PCR. The table lists under 150,000 clones, 96% of them singletons, with 0.44% in the top ten. This material consisted of peripheral blood, taken after pregnancy. Receptors were obtained from a female donor with multiple sclerosis, enrolled in a pregnancy study.

The rearrangement links TRBV7-2 to TRBJ2-7; 9 bases align to TRBD2. With V trimmed by 5 bases and J by 0 bases, 5 bases remained unmatched. This CDR3 contains 15 residues. Germline CDR1 reads SGHTA; CDR2 reads FQGNSA. The CDR3 bases are TGTGCCAGCAGCCTAAGCGGGAGGCGCTCCTACGAGCAGTACTTC. Encoded protein: CASSLSGRRSYEQYF.

The chain carries TRBV7-6 and TRBJ2-5; TRBD1 agrees at 8 bases. With V trimmed by 5 bases and J by 2 bases, 13 bases remained unmatched. This CDR3 comprises 17 residues. The germline V gene has CDR1 SGHVS and CDR2 FNYEAQ. The CDR3 nucleotides read TGTGCCAGCAGCCGAGGACAGGGAAAGGGGAGGCAAGAGACCCAGTACTTC. Translating gives CASSRGQGKGRQETQYF. The whole variable domain, filled in from reference TRBV7-6 and TRBJ2-5, reads GAGVSQSPRYKVTKRGQDVALRCDPISGHVSLYWYRQALGQGPEFLTYFNYEAQQDKSGLPNDRFSAERPEGSISTLTIQRTEQRDSAMYRCASSRGQGKGRQETQYFGPGTRLLVL.

The rearrangement links TRBV4-2 to TRBJ2-1; 10 nucleotides align to TRBD2. CDR3 length: 16 residues. Trimming took 1 base from V and 2 from J; bases not matched to a gene: 2. The germline gives CDR1 LGHNA, CDR2 YNFKEQ. The CDR3 region has the DNA TGTGCCAGCAGCCAAGTTACTAGCGGGGCCTACAATGAGCAGTTCTTC. Amino acid sequence: CASSQVTSGAYNEQFF.

The rearrangement links TRBV19 to TRBJ2-3, with unresolved D. This CDR3 spans 14 amino acids. Germline V lookup: CDR1 LNHDA, CDR2 SQIVND (reference sequence). V was cut by 5 bases and J by 2 bases, with 11 bases left in between. The DNA of the CDR3 is TGTGCCAGTAGTCTCGAGAGAAACACAGATACGCAGTATTTT. It translates to CASSLERNTDTQYF.

The gene calls are TRBV10-3 and TRBJ2-1, with TRBD2 matching over 8 bases. The CDR3 totals 13 residues. The V gene end was trimmed by 7 bases and the J gene end by 8 bases; junction bases not matched to a gene: 7. CDR1 ENHRY and CDR2 SYGVKD come from the germline V gene. CDR3: CAIKAGGRDEQFF. CDR3 nucleotide sequence: TGTGCCATCAAGGCGGGAGGTCGCGATGAGCAGTTCTTC.

J is TRBJ1-2 and V is TRBV2, with 8 bases that match TRBD1. The germline gives CDR1 SNHLY, CDR2 FYNNEI. The CDR3 consists of 12 residues. V lost 7 bases, J lost 8 bases, and 6 bases stayed unmatched. The CDR3 is CASNPTGDGYTF. The DNA for the CDR3 is TGTGCCAGCAACCCGACAGGGGACGGCTACACCTTC.

The chain joins TRBV2 to TRBJ1-3; 8 positions agree with TRBD1. This CDR3 region has 15 residues. The ends lost 5 bases at V and 2 bases at J; junction bases unmatched: 5. The germline CDR1 and CDR2 sequences are SNHLY and FYNNEI. This CDR3 is CASSNNRGAGNTIYF. The CDR3 bases are TGTGCCAGCAGTAATAACAGGGGGGCTGGAAACACCATATATTTT.

CDR3 protein: CASSWPGQGNEKLFF. In DNA form, the CDR3 reads TGTGCCAGCAGCTGGCCGGGACAGGGAAATGAAAAACTGTTTTTT. The V gene is TRBV5-6, the J gene TRBJ1-4, with 9 nucleotides matching TRBD1. Per germline, CDR1 SGHDT and CDR2 YYEEEE. Germline trimming cut 3 bases from V and 5 bases from J; bases unmatched to any gene: 5. The CDR3 runs to 15 residues.

This clone was counted a single time. The genes are TRBV7-8 and TRBJ2-7, with D possibly TRBD1 on 5 matching bases. Trimming removed 5 bases at V and 12 bases at J, with 23 bases between. Germline CDR1 is SGHVS and CDR2 is FQNEAQ. The CDR3 covers 14 residues. The CDR3 DNA is TGTGCCAGCAGCCAGTCGACGTACCAAAACAGGTGGTACTTC. Encoded protein: CASSQSTYQNRWYF.

This clone was observed a single time. V usage is TRBV27 and J usage is TRBJ2-5, with a tentative D call TRBD1 (5 bases). Germline lookup yields CDR1 MNHEY and CDR2 SMNVEV (reference sequence). The CDR3 length is 14 residues. The V and J ends lost 0 bases and 3 bases respectively, with 8 bases between them. The CDR3 sequence is CASSLSWTKETQYF. CDR3 DNA: TGTGCCAGCAGTTTATCTTGGACAAAAGAGACCCAGTACTTC.

V and J are TRBV28 and TRBJ2-7; TRBD2 aligns across 9 bases. The CDR3 is made up of 15 amino acids. The V gene's germline CDR1 is MDHEN and CDR2 SYDVKM. V shed 5 bases and J 0 bases; nucleotides not matched to a gene: 5. DNA of the CDR3: TGTGCCAGCAGTATAGCGGGAGAGCCCTCCTACGAGCAGTACTTC. Translated, it gives CASSIAGEPSYEQYF. The full variable domain, rest sourced from reference TRBV28 and TRBJ2-7, is DVKVTQSSRYLVKRTGEKVFLECVQDMDHENMFWYRQDPGLGLRLIYFSYDVKMKEKGDIPEGYSVSREKKERFSLILESASTNQTSMYLCASSIAGEPSYEQYFGPGTRLTVT.

This clone showed up just a few times. The gene calls are TRBV10-3 and TRBJ2-7; no firm D call. V dropped 0 bases and J dropped 0 bases, with 12 bases sitting between them. CDR3 length equals 16 residues. Germline lookup yields CDR1 ENHRY and CDR2 SYGVKD. The CDR3 reads CAISESTSAASYEQYF. CDR3 coding DNA: TGTGCCATCAGTGAGTCGACGTCGGCGGCCTCCTACGAGCAGTACTTC.

The rearrangement uses TRBV27 and TRBJ2-7; 7 bases map to TRBD2. The V and J ends lost 2 bases and 5 bases, in that order; junction bases with no gene match: 9. Germline V gene lookup returns CDR1 MNHEY and CDR2 SMNVEV (reference sequence). The CDR3 is 15 residues long. The CDR3 spells CASSLLQAGTHEQYF. CDR3 DNA: TGTGCCAGCAGTTTACTACAAGCGGGAACTCACGAGCAGTACTTC.

The chain combines TRBV7-9 with TRBJ2-1; D possibly corresponds to TRBD2 (6 bases). Looked up from germline, CDR1 is SEHNR and CDR2 is FQNEAQ (reference sequence). The CDR3 runs 16 residues. Trimming stripped 5 bases from V and 1 base from J, with 15 bases between. The chain's CDR3 is CASSQTIAASYNEQFF. DNA of the CDR3: TGTGCCAGCAGCCAGACGATAGCGGCGTCCTACAATGAGCAGTTCTTC.